These 28 T cell receptor beta chains originate from one sample sequenced in a study of blood T cells in healthy people across ages. For the second PCR, which ran for 7 to 11 cycles, a sample-barcoded 5' primer and a J-beta primer mix were used. TCRdb reanalysed the 5' RACE reads using MiXCR and keeps one entry per CDR3 protein. The sample yields 1.5 million to 2 million distinct CDR3 sequences, roughly two fifths seen once. Material: blood. Receptors were obtained from a human donor in good health.

This chain joins TRBV12-3 or TRBV12-4 and TRBJ2-2; 8 bases are shared with TRBD1. The CDR3 totals 16 residues. V lost 4 bases and J lost 3; bases outside the gene matches: 7. The CDR3 DNA sequence: TGTGCCAGCAGTTGGACAGGGAAGGGATACACCGGGGAGCTGTTTTTT. Its protein product is CASSWTGKGYTGELFF.

The rearrangement uses TRBV7-8 and TRBJ1-1; D uncertain. The germline V gene has CDR1 SGHVS and CDR2 FQNEAQ. The CDR3 length is 16 residues. Trimming removed 2 bases from V and 0 bases from J, with 13 bases in between. Here the CDR3 DNA reads TGTGCCAGCAGCTTACGTCCCAGCTCATTGAACACTGAAGCTTTCTTT. Encoded protein: CASSLRPSSLNTEAFF.

This clonotype was seen more than once but under ten times. As DNA, the CDR3 is TGTGCCAGCAGTTCATCGGGCGCCTTTGCAGGGGGAAATTCACCCCTCCACTTT. Its translation: CASSSSGAFAGGNSPLHF. J is TRBJ1-6 and V is TRBV28, with 7 bases matching TRBD1. Germline CDR1 MDHEN, CDR2 SYDVKM. This CDR3 spans 18 amino acids. The junction had 16 bases not matched to a gene; V was cut back by 4 bases and J by 7 bases.

The V and J genes are TRBV10-3 and TRBJ1-1; no definite D call. CDR1 is ENHRY and CDR2 is SYGVKD in the germline V gene. This CDR3 is built from 12 residues. V lost 0 bases and J lost 13, with 12 bases in between. The CDR3 DNA reads TGTGCCATCAGTGAGTCAGGAGTCCAAGATTTCTTT. It specifies CAISESGVQDFF.

This clonotype was observed a few times. The V gene is TRBV4-3, the J gene TRBJ2-5, with 10 positions matching TRBD2. The germline CDR1 and CDR2 sequences are LGHNA and YSLEER. The CDR3 is 17 amino acids. V gave up 1 base and J gave up 12 bases; unmatched junction bases: 17. CDR3 coding DNA: TGCGCCAGCAGCCAAGGAATATTAGCGGGGGGACTGTCTACAAAGTACTTC. It yields the protein CASSQGILAGGLSTKYF.

This clonotype was seen only a few times. V is TRBV11-2 and J is TRBJ2-7, with TRBD2 as a possible D gene (7 bases). Germline CDR1 reads SGHAT; CDR2 reads FQNNGV. V lost 1 base to trimming and J lost 2 bases, with 18 bases between them. The CDR3 has 17 residues. The CDR3 nucleotides read TGTGCCAGCAGCTTAGCCCTTGTGTGGGGGGGCACCTACGAGCAGTACTTC. Amino acid sequence: CASSLALVWGGTYEQYF.

A note on this clonotype: This may be a read error, as it is one base from a much larger clone. The chain couples TRBV5-6 to TRBJ2-1; D remains ambiguous. The CDR3 covers 12 residues. Per the germline V gene, CDR1 is SGHDT and CDR2 is YYEEEE. CDR3 in DNA: TGTACCAGCAGCTTGGTTAACCTTGAGCAGTTCTTC. The encoded protein is CTSSLVNLEQFF.

The genes are TRBV3-1 and TRBJ2-1; maybe TRBD2 (5 bases). V lost 0 bases to trimming and J lost 8 bases, with 14 bases between them. The CDR3 covers 15 residues. Per germline, CDR1 LGHDT and CDR2 YNNKEL (reference sequence). CDR3 region: CASSQEGRGYDEQFF. CDR3 coding DNA: TGTGCCAGCAGCCAAGAGGGTCGAGGGTACGATGAGCAGTTCTTC.

The genes are TRBV5-1 and TRBJ2-7; D may be TRBD2 (6 bases). The V end was cut by 4 bases, the J end by 5 bases, with 16 bases between. Germline CDR1 and CDR2: SGHRS and YFSETQ. This CDR3 spans 14 amino acids. As DNA, the CDR3 is TGCGCCAGCAGCGACCCGTCCTCTAGCGACGAGCAGTACTTC. This sequence encodes CASSDPSSSDEQYF.

This clonotype turned up a few times. A junction boundary mismatches the germline segment, possibly from a read error. V is TRBV7-2 and J is TRBJ2-6, with a tentative D call TRBD1 (5 bases). This CDR3 contains 15 residues. Per germline, CDR1 SGHTA and CDR2 FQGNSA. The DNA of the CDR3 is TGTGCCAGCAGCTCCGGATTTACTGGGGCCAACGTCCGGACTTTC. Protein sequence: CASSSGFTGANVRTF.

This chain connects TRBV11-1 to TRBJ2-1; TRBD1 agrees at 7 bases. This CDR3 has 12 residues. The J segment lost 8 bases and the V segment lost 5 bases, leaving 3 bases of the junction unmatched. The germline gives CDR1 SGHAT, CDR2 FQDESV (reference sequence). The CDR3 bases are TGTGCCAGCAGCGACGACAGGGATGAGCAGTTCTTC. Protein product: CASSDDRDEQFF.

This rearrangement joins TRBV9 to TRBJ1-5; 9 bases line up with TRBD1. V lost 3 bases to trimming and J lost 4 bases; unmatched junction nucleotides: 5. This CDR3 has 15 amino acids. Looked up from germline, CDR1 is SGDLS and CDR2 is YYNGEE. Here the CDR3 DNA reads TGTGCCAGCAGCGAAGCCGGGACAGGGAATCAGCCCCAGCATTTT. Translation gives CASSEAGTGNQPQHF.

This rearrangement joins TRBV7-2 to TRBJ2-3, with 8 bases that match TRBD2. The CDR3 has 15 amino acids. Germline CDR1 and CDR2: SGHTA and FQGNSA. Trimming cost V 7 bases and J 5 bases; bases outside gene matches: 11. The CDR3 region has the DNA TGTGCCAGCACCTTCGGGGGGGCAGTAGGAGATACGCAGTATTTT. Translation: CASTFGGAVGDTQYF.

The chain employs TRBV29-1 and TRBJ2-1; 12 bases fit TRBD2. In germline, CDR1 is SQVTM, CDR2 ANQGSEA. The CDR3 is made up of 15 amino acids. Trimming took 4 bases from V and 3 from J; bases not matched to a gene: 4. CDR3 coding DNA: TGCAGCGTTGTTACTAGCGGGGGGCTCTACAATGAGCAGTTCTTC. It codes for CSVVTSGGLYNEQFF.

J is TRBJ1-1 and V is TRBV21-1; the tabulated D call, TRBD1, remains unverified against the DNA. TRBV21-1 has pseudogene status. The CDR3 extends over 17 amino acids. The CDR3 sequence: CASSNFGKGDRDTEAFF. The CDR3 nucleotides are TGTGCCAGCAGCAATTTCGGGAAAGGGGACAGGGACACTGAAGCTTTCTTT.

The sample holds many counts of this clonotype. The chain's CDR3 is CASSLVGAYNEQFF. CDR3 sequence (DNA): TGTGCCAGCAGCTTAGTTGGCGCGTACAATGAGCAGTTCTTC. The V gene is TRBV7-9, the J gene TRBJ2-1; D remains unclear. CDR1 and CDR2 from the germline V gene are SEHNR and FQNEAQ (reference sequence). CDR3 length: 14 residues. Deletions cut 1 base from V and 4 bases from J, with 8 bases between.

The CDR3 spells CASINRLKMDEQFF. CDR3 bases: TGTGCCAGCATTAACAGGTTAAAGATGGATGAGCAGTTCTTC. The chain recombines TRBV27 with TRBJ2-1; D is possibly TRBD1 (5 bases). The CDR3 has 14 residues. V shed 7 bases and J shed 8 bases, with 18 bases lying between them. Germline assignment: CDR1 MNHEY and CDR2 SMNVEV (reference sequence).

This clonotype was picked up a small number of times. This rearrangement joins TRBV28 to TRBJ2-5, with D uncertain. V gave up 11 bases and J gave up 4 bases, with 11 bases separating them. The CDR3 totals 11 residues. The germline CDR1 and CDR2 sequences are MDHEN and SYDVKM. The CDR3 here is CASQRSETQYF. DNA for the CDR3: TGTGCCTCCCAAAGGTCAGAGACCCAGTACTTC.

This chain links TRBV29-1 with TRBJ2-7; D may be TRBD1 (6 bases). The germline CDR1 and CDR2 sequences are SQVTM and ANQGSEA. This CDR3 contains 14 residues. The V and J ends lost 4 bases and 6 bases respectively, with 19 bases between them. CDR3 amino acids: CSVVLGPGAGEQYF. The DNA for the CDR3 is TGCAGCGTTGTCTTGGGGCCAGGGGCGGGCGAGCAGTACTTC.

This clonotype was detected only a few times. The CDR3 DNA follows: TGCGCCAGCAGCCAATACCCTTCCTACGAGCAGTACTTC. Translated: CASSQYPSYEQYF. J is TRBJ2-7 and V is TRBV4-3; D gene ambiguous. This CDR3 is built from 13 residues. Per the germline V gene, CDR1 is LGHNA and CDR2 is YSLEER. The V end lost 2 bases, the J end lost 1 base, and 6 bases lay between the germline ends.

In its sample, this clonotype was seen a few times. The rearrangement joins TRBV12-5 to TRBJ1-2; TRBD1 aligns across 10 bases. This CDR3 contains 19 residues. After removal of 5 bases from V and 4 bases from J, the junction contained 19 bases not matched to a gene. The germline gives CDR1 LGHNT, CDR2 FRNRAP. The CDR3 coding sequence is TGTGCTAGTGGTCCCCCCCGGTTTGGGGACAGGGGTTCCTTCTATGGCTACACCTTC. This encodes CASGPPRFGDRGSFYGYTF.

The table lists this clonotype with a count of one. The chain joins TRBV5-1 to TRBJ1-4; tentatively, D is TRBD1 (5 bases). This CDR3 spans 16 amino acids. CDR1 and CDR2 from the germline V gene are SGHRS and YFSETQ. V dropped 0 bases and J dropped 6 bases, with 15 bases sitting between them. The CDR3 bases are TGCGCCAGCAGCTTGGCCGCGGGTCAGGGCCATGAAAAACTGTTTTTT. It translates to CASSLAAGQGHEKLFF.

The rearrangement links TRBV2 to TRBJ1-2; 9 bases are shared with TRBD1. This CDR3 spans 14 amino acids. From germline, CDR1 is SNHLY and CDR2 FYNNEI. Trimming took 6 bases from V and 8 from J; bases not matched to a gene: 10. The CDR3 protein is CASSRDRETGGYTF. The DNA of the CDR3 is TGTGCCAGCAGCCGGGACAGGGAGACGGGAGGCTACACCTTC.

The chain is built from TRBV20-1 and TRBJ2-1; D tentatively reads TRBD1 or TRBD2 (5 bases each). The germline V and J ends were trimmed by 6 bases and 8 bases, with 20 bases remaining between them. The CDR3 contains 14 residues. Germline values: CDR1 DFQATT, CDR2 SNEGSKA (reference sequence). The CDR3 loop reads CSAADFGTDYEQFF. CDR3 coding DNA: TGCAGTGCCGCGGACTTCGGGACGGATTATGAGCAGTTCTTC.

A few counts support this clonotype. V and J are TRBV4-1 and TRBJ2-1; D is perhaps TRBD2 (5 bases). The length of the CDR3 is 13 residues. CDR1 is MGHRA and CDR2 is YSYEKL in the germline V gene. Deletions cut 4 bases from V and 4 bases from J, with 8 bases between. The CDR3 region has the DNA TGCGCCAGCAGCCCGGACTGGTACAATGAGCAGTTCTTC. Protein product: CASSPDWYNEQFF.

This clonotype turned up a few times. The V call is TRBV7-2, the J call TRBJ2-1; weak D call: TRBD2 (6 bases). The CDR3 length is 13 residues. From germline, CDR1 is SGHTA and CDR2 FQGNSA. V lost 6 bases to trimming and J lost 8 bases, with 14 bases between them. CDR3 protein: CASSIMSGDEQFF. The CDR3 coding sequence is TGTGCCAGCAGTATTATGTCGGGGGATGAGCAGTTCTTC.

This clonotype was detected only a few times. This rearrangement joins TRBV29-1 to TRBJ2-1; 7 bases fit TRBD2. The CDR3 sequence is 13 residues long. The trim removed 6 bases at V and 5 bases at J, leaving 7 bases unmatched. Germline V gene data show CDR1 as SQVTM and CDR2 as ANQGSEA. CDR3 in amino acids: CSVATSTDNEQFF. The CDR3, as DNA: TGCAGCGTCGCGACTAGCACCGACAATGAGCAGTTCTTC.

V is TRBV3-1 and J is TRBJ2-3; 7 nucleotides agree with TRBD2. Germline loops: CDR1 LGHDT, CDR2 YNNKEL (reference sequence). The CDR3 loop spans 16 amino acids. J gave up 0 bases and V 2 bases, and 5 bases lay outside the gene matches. The CDR3 sequence: CASSQKAGRSTDTQYF. Written as DNA, the CDR3 is TGTGCCAGCAGCCAAAAAGCGGGGAGAAGCACAGATACGCAGTATTTT.